This is a list of T cell receptor beta chains from one sample in a study of pediatric ulcerative colitis. Sequencing used immunoSEQ multiplex PCR; TCRdb keeps in-frame clones, though not all of them. In the table there are tens of thousands of clones, 65% to 80% of which are singletons. What was sequenced was gut tissue. These receptors were collected from a boy between 10 and 17 years old with severe ulcerative colitis. CDR3s include the opening cysteine and the closing phenylalanine or tryptophan. A D gene is named only where the DNA matches it firmly. Where a row states a size, it is once, few, many or the class of an expanded clone; other rows omit it.

V,D,size,J,DNA,CDR3
TRBV6-5,-,few,TRBJ2-7,TGTGCCAGCAGTTACTCGCGGACGTCCTACGAGCAGTACTTC,CASSYSRTSYEQYF
TRBV30,TRBD1,few,TRBJ1-1,TGTGCCTGGAACCAGGACAGGGACACTGAAGCTTTCTTT,CAWNQDRDTEAFF
TRBV6-5,-,-,TRBJ1-3,TGTGCCAGCAGTTACTCCCGCCAGGGCGCTGGAAACACCATATATTTT,CASSYSRQGAGNTIYF
TRBV6-1,-,once,TRBJ2-3,TGTGCCAGCACCCAGGGGGGACCTCCTTTGGAGCAGTATTTT,CASTQGGPPLEQYF
TRBV13,-,-,TRBJ1-1,TGTGCCAGCAGCTCCGGGAACACTGAAGCTTTCTTT,CASSSGNTEAFF
TRBV6-5,TRBD1,-,TRBJ1-6,TGTGCCAGCAGTTACTCAACCGGGACAGTAAGAATCCTCCACTTT,CASSYSTGTVRILHF
TRBV13,TRBD1,few,TRBJ1-2,TGTGCCAGCAGCCTAGGGACAGGGGGGCCGTATGGCTACACCTTC,CASSLGTGGPYGYTF
TRBV7-9,TRBD2,-,TRBJ2-7,TGTGCCAGCAGCCCCGGGACTAGCGCCAGCTCCTACGAGCAGTACTTC,CASSPGTSASSYEQYF
TRBV7-2,-,-,TRBJ1-5,TGTGCCAGCTCTTCCTATAGCAATCAGCCCCAGCATTTT,CASSSYSNQPQHF
TRBV18,TRBD1,-,TRBJ1-1,TGTGCCAGCTCACTCAACCAGGGGGTGCTCATGAACACTGAAGCTTTCTTT,CASSLNQGVLMNTEAFF
TRBV10-2,-,-,TRBJ2-7,TGCGCCAGCAGTGAGTCCGGGGGCGAGCAGTACTTC,CASSESGGEQYF
TRBV19,-,-,TRBJ1-5,TGTGCCAGTAGTATAGACGCGGATAGCAATCAGCCCCAGCATTTT,CASSIDADSNQPQHF
TRBV5-1,-,once,TRBJ2-2,TGCGCCAGCAGCTCCACCGGGGAGCTGTTTTTT,CASSSTGELFF
TRBV21-1,-,-,TRBJ2-5,TGTGCCAGCAGCAAAGTGAAGGGGGCTGGTGAGACCCAGTACTTC,CASSKVKGAGETQYF
TRBV18,-,few,TRBJ2-7,TGTGCCAGCTCACGTGACCGAACCTTCTACGAGCAGTACTTC,CASSRDRTFYEQYF
TRBV6-5,-,few,TRBJ1-5,TGTGCCAGCAGTACAGGGAGAGATCAGCCCCAGCATTTT,CASSTGRDQPQHF
TRBV6-5,-,-,TRBJ2-7,TGTGCCAGCAGTTACTTTACTAGTGGGGGGAGTTACGAGCAGTACTTC,CASSYFTSGGSYEQYF
TRBV2,-,-,TRBJ2-2,TGTGCCAGCAGTAAACAGGGTTATTCCGGGGAGCTGTTTTTT,CASSKQGYSGELFF
TRBV5-1,TRBD2,-,TRBJ2-5,TGCGCCAGCAGCTTGACTAGCGGAGGGCAAGAGACCCAGTACTTC,CASSLTSGGQETQYF
TRBV15,-,-,TRBJ2-2,TGTGCCACCAGCAGAGGATTTAGTGGGGGGAACACCGGGGAGCTGTTTTTT,CATSRGFSGGNTGELFF
TRBV5-1,TRBD2,-,TRBJ2-3,TGCGCCAGCAGCCTTACCCAGACTAGCGGGGGGACAGATACGCAGTATTTT,CASSLTQTSGGTDTQYF
TRBV20-1,-,-,TRBJ2-3,TGCAGTGCTAGAGACACAGATACGCAGTATTTT,CSARDTDTQYF
TRBV6-1,-,-,TRBJ2-1,TGTGCCAGCAATTGGGTGGATGAGCAGTTCTTC,CASNWVDEQFF
TRBV15,-,-,TRBJ2-3,TGTGCCACCAGCATAACAGGGAACCCAGATACGCAGTATTTT,CATSITGNPDTQYF
TRBV27,-,-,TRBJ2-2,TGTGCCAGCAGCTCGTTCGGGGAGCTGTTTTTT,CASSSFGELFF
TRBV13,-,-,TRBJ1-1,TGTGCCAGCAGCTTAACGGGGGCTGAAGCTTTCTTT,CASSLTGAEAFF
TRBV2,TRBD1,-,TRBJ1-2,TGTGCCAGCACTAACAACAGGGGGGCTAACTATGGCTACACCTTC,CASTNNRGANYGYTF
TRBV5-6,TRBD2,-,TRBJ2-1,TGTGCCAGCAGCTTGAGCGGGGGCGGCTACAATGAGCAGTTCTTC,CASSLSGGGYNEQFF
TRBV30,-,-,TRBJ1-1,TGTGCCTTTAACACTAACCGGAATGAAGCTTTCTTT,CAFNTNRNEAFF
TRBV19,TRBD1,-,TRBJ2-7,TGTGCCAGTAAGCCGGGACAGGGTGTGGACGAGCAGTACTTC,CASKPGQGVDEQYF
TRBV7-9,-,once,TRBJ1-5,TGTGCCAGCAGCTTAGGGGCCACCTTTAGCAATCAGCCCCAGCATTTT,CASSLGATFSNQPQHF
TRBV27,-,-,TRBJ2-2,TGTGCCAGCAGTTTATCCACAGTGTTAGGGGAGCTGTTTTTT,CASSLSTVLGELFF
TRBV29-1,TRBD1,-,TRBJ1-4,TGCAGCGTTGAGGACAGGGGTTATGAAAAACTGTTTTTT,CSVEDRGYEKLFF
TRBV21-1,-,-,TRBJ1-5,-,CASSRVGTGSNQPQHF
TRBV2,-,-,TRBJ1-6,TGTGCCAGCAGTGCCCGTGATTCACCCCTCCACTTT,CASSARDSPLHF
TRBV18,TRBD1,-,TRBJ1-5,TGTGCCAGCTCACCACAGGGGGCAGGTCAGCCCCAGCATTTT,CASSPQGAGQPQHF
TRBV2,TRBD1,-,TRBJ1-1,TGTGCCAGCAGTACGACAGGGGGCAAGGCTTTCTTT,CASSTTGGKAFF
TRBV7-8,TRBD2,-,TRBJ2-2,TGTGCCAGCAGCACCGGGGGGACTTCCACCGGGGAGCTGTTTTTT,CASSTGGTSTGELFF
TRBV11-2,TRBD2,-,TRBJ2-3,TGTGCCAGCAGCCGGACTAGCGGGGGGGTCACAGATACGCAGTATTTT,CASSRTSGGVTDTQYF
TRBV5-6,-,-,TRBJ1-2,TGTGCCAGCAGCTTAATGTCGCCCGCCGAGGATGGCTACACCTTC,CASSLMSPAEDGYTF
TRBV6-6,-,-,TRBJ1-6,TGTGCCAGCACCACCGGGCAGGGAAATTCACCCCTCCACTTT,CASTTGQGNSPLHF